This TCR beta chain stems from a study of T-cell reconstitution after alpha-beta-depleted transplantation in children. This clonotype was observed at least ten times. Its matching antigen is unknown. Overall study findings and caveats: T-cell numbers and diversity one year post-transplant derived largely from freshly generated T cells. Day-60 TCRbeta diversity that was high in some patients was derived from surviving recipient T cells and thymic progenitors. Reported findings indicate that, about two months after transplant, alpha-beta T cells came from several hundred expanded clones, which were derived from non-depleted graft cells.

Unique molecular identifiers were incorporated into the prepared TCRbeta library. In TCRdb, the PCR reads were re-called with MiXCR into one record per CDR3 protein. Found here are roughly 70,000 distinct CDR3 sequences, 4% to 5% of them singletons; the top ten hold 15% to 20%. This CDR3 has 14 residues. V shed 1 base and J shed 9 bases, with 10 bases lying between them. From germline, CDR1 is SGHVS and CDR2 FNYEAQ. The clonotype originates from a boy younger than two who had a stem cell transplant for acute myeloid leukemia, so the T cells may come from the graft donor. The sequenced sample was PBMCs, mostly from graft donor cells, obtained 180 days after TCRalphabeta/CD19-depleted stem cell transplant. The V and J genes are TRBV7-6 and TRBJ1-6; TRBD1 is a possible D gene (5 bases). In DNA form, the CDR3 reads TGTGCCAGCAGCTTAGAGGCAGGGCCTTCACCCCTCCACTTT. Protein product: CASSLEAGPSPLHF.